The 5 T cell receptor beta chains given below trace back to one sample, sequenced in a study of spatial heterogeneity in lung cancer. TCRdb used MiXCR to reprocess the 5' RACE reads, holding one entry per CDR3 protein. The sample lists around 7,800 distinct CDR3 sequences; 8.5% to 10% were seen once. Time point: sample taken at primary tumor resection. Whole RNA, which was extracted from tumor, nontumor lung tissue or frozen PBMC, was sequenced without any cell sorting. Sample: PBMCs, taken at surgery. The receptors stem from a male donor with early-stage non-small cell lung cancer.

This clonotype is judged medium-sized (0.01 to 0.1%). This beta chain lies outside the target of a library built for alpha chains; its clone size means little. CDR3 protein: CASSVGTEAFF. Written as DNA, the CDR3 is TGCGCCAGCAGCGTGGGCACTGAAGCTTTCTTT. The V gene is TRBV5-1, the J gene TRBJ1-1; no definite D call. Germline lookup yields CDR1 SGHRS and CDR2 YFSETQ. CDR3 length: 11 residues. The V end lost 4 bases, the J end lost 4 bases, and 5 bases lay between the germline ends.

This clonotype was detected ten times or more. The library was designed around alpha chains, so this beta chain is a stray read whose abundance carries little weight. The V and J genes are TRBV4-1 and TRBJ2-1, with 8 bases fitting TRBD1. The CDR3 is 15 residues long. The V gene's germline CDR1 is MGHRA and CDR2 YSYEKL. V gave up 4 bases and J gave up 3 bases; unmatched junction bases: 5. The CDR3 DNA reads as TGCGCCAGCAGCCTACAGGGGGGCTTCTACAATGAGCAGTTCTTC. Residues: CASSLQGGFYNEQFF.

The sample holds many counts of this clonotype. As an off-target read in a library built for alpha chains, this beta chain has a frequency of little significance. The chain carries TRBV12-3 or TRBV12-4 and TRBJ1-1; weak D call: TRBD1 (6 bases). The CDR3 consists of 14 residues. The V and J ends lost 6 bases and 6 bases respectively, with 17 bases between them. The CDR3 is CASRSVGGRAEAFF. The CDR3 DNA reads as TGTGCCAGCAGGTCCGTTGGGGGCAGGGCTGAAGCTTTCTTT.

This clonotype showed up many times. This beta chain is an unintended read in a library built for alpha chains; its size means little. The chain links TRBV3-1 to TRBJ2-7, with D maybe TRBD2 (5 bases). The CDR3 is made up of 12 amino acids. CDR1 and CDR2 (germline): LGHDT, YNNKEL (reference sequence). V gave up 4 bases and J gave up 2 bases, with 6 bases separating them. CDR3 bases: TGTGCCAGCAGCCCGGGAACCTACGAGCAGTACTTC. It is translated as CASSPGTYEQYF.

This clonotype is categorized as medium-sized. This beta chain appears as a stray read in a library generated for alpha chains; its size is not informative. CDR3 bases: TGTGCCAGCAGCCTAATCGCAGGGACAGATACGCAGTATTTT. Residues: CASSLIAGTDTQYF. This rearrangement joins TRBV11-1 to TRBJ2-3, with D tentatively TRBD1 (5 bases). The V and J ends lost 5 bases and 3 bases respectively, with 12 bases between them. The germline V gene has CDR1 SGHAT and CDR2 FQDESV (reference sequence). CDR3 size: 14 residues.